The source of this T cell receptor beta chain is a study of shared clonotypes between healthy human individuals. Study-wide points: Non-shared clonotypes showed lower generation probabilities than clonotypes common to all four donors.

The assay was immunoSEQ multiplex PCR, and TCRdb's table has in-frame clones only and misses some. The sample includes 2 million to 2.5 million clones, about 92% seen only once; the top ten take roughly 1.8%. This clone is a singleton in its sample. Its antigen is undetermined. Naive CD8 cells lacked CD45RO and underwent positive selection for CCR7, leaving out terminally differentiated effector memory CD45RA+ cells. CDR1 MNHEY and CDR2 SMNVEV come from the germline V gene (reference sequence). This CDR3 has 14 residues. Trimming pared 4 bases from V and 4 bases from J, leaving 13 bases between. The V and J genes are TRBV27 and TRBJ2-5; D might be TRBD1 (6 bases). The sample consisted of naive CD8+ T cells from PBMCs. The origin of this receptor is a man aged 18 to 29 in good health. Some clones in this sample may be carry-over from other donors' samples. CDR3 sequence: CASSSWTEPETQYF. In nucleotides, the CDR3 is TGTGCCAGCAGTTCGTGGACAGAACCAGAGACCCAGTACTTC.